These 8 T cell receptor beta chains share one sample of origin, sequenced in a study of cytomegalovirus exposure and HLA in healthy donors. This PCR relied on a set of 60 Vbeta primers and 13 Jbeta primers. Clones were sequenced by immunoSEQ multiplex PCR, and TCRdb holds only the in-frame ones, with some missing. In the table there are some 150,000 clones, nearly 80% of which are singletons. Sequencing input: PBMCs. Receptors were obtained from a woman aged 30 to 39 in good health and CMV-seronegative.

This clone was counted only a few times. The chain employs TRBV7-9 and TRBJ2-7, with 7 bases matching TRBD1. The CDR3 spans 19 residues. CDR1 is SEHNR, CDR2 FQNEAQ, per germline (reference sequence). J lost 4 bases, V lost 0 bases, and 18 bases had no gene match. The CDR3 protein is CASSLASLSGGSGGYEQYF. Written as DNA, the CDR3 is TGTGCCAGCAGCTTAGCCTCTCTATCAGGTGGATCAGGGGGATACGAGCAGTACTTC.

CDR3 region: CSVNGAGAYEQYF. The CDR3 bases are TGCAGCGTTAACGGGGCAGGGGCCTACGAGCAGTACTTC. V and J are TRBV29-1 and TRBJ2-7; maybe TRBD1 (6 bases). The CDR3 spans 13 residues. Between the trimmed V and J ends, which lost 5 bases and 2 bases, there was a span of 13 bases. Germline V gives CDR1 SQVTM, CDR2 ANQGSEA.

This rearrangement joins TRBV6-6 to TRBJ1-1; D remains ambiguous. The CDR3 totals 15 residues. Trimming left V 7 bases short and J 0 bases short, with 15 bases between. The germline V gene encodes CDR1 MNHNY and CDR2 SVGAGI (reference sequence). This CDR3 is CASTARRGLNTEAFF. CDR3 coding DNA: TGTGCCAGCACCGCGAGGCGGGGTTTGAACACTGAAGCTTTCTTT.

The chain is built from TRBV27 and TRBJ2-7; 11 positions match TRBD2. The CDR3 loop spans 20 amino acids. Germline CDR1 MNHEY, CDR2 SMNVEV (reference sequence). The ends lost 0 bases at V and 1 base at J; junction bases unmatched: 14. The CDR3 protein is CASSLSPGLAGRLRSYEQYF. The CDR3, as DNA: TGTGCCAGCAGTTTATCGCCCGGACTAGCGGGTCGCCTTCGTTCCTACGAGCAGTACTTC.

The chain combines TRBV5-4 with TRBJ1-4; 9 nucleotides align to TRBD1. Germline values: CDR1 SGHNT, CDR2 YYREEE (reference sequence). The CDR3 loop spans 16 amino acids. Losses at the gene ends were 2 bases for V and 8 bases for J; bases not matched to a gene: 10. The CDR3 DNA follows: TGTGCCAGCAGCTTATTTGAGACAGGGGGGGCCGAAAAACTGTTTTTT. The encoded protein is CASSLFETGGAEKLFF.

J is TRBJ2-3 and V is TRBV11-3; D remains unclear. Trimming removed 0 bases at V and 3 bases at J, with 7 bases between. Germline lookup yields CDR1 SGHNT and CDR2 YENEEA. The CDR3 length is 14 residues. The CDR3 nucleotides read TGTGCCAGCAGCTTAGAACCGAGTACAGATACGCAGTATTTT. It yields the protein CASSLEPSTDTQYF.

This chain connects TRBV9 to TRBJ1-2; the D gene is possibly TRBD1 (6 bases). Trimming took off 3 bases at V and 4 bases at J, with 13 bases between the two ends. CDR3 size: 14 residues. Germline-derived CDR1 and CDR2 are SGDLS and YYNGEE. CDR3 coding DNA: TGTGCCAGCAGCGCAGCCGACAGGAGCTATGGCTACACCTTC. As protein: CASSAADRSYGYTF.

The V gene is TRBV7-9, the J gene TRBJ2-3; 12 nucleotides agree with TRBD2. The CDR3 is 15 residues long. V was clipped by 4 bases and J by 5 bases; unmatched bases: 4. Germline loops: CDR1 SEHNR, CDR2 FQNEAQ (reference sequence). The CDR3 loop reads CASSSGLAGKDTQYF. In DNA form, the CDR3 reads TGTGCCAGCAGCTCGGGACTAGCGGGTAAAGATACGCAGTATTTT.